This TCR beta chain was documented in a study of naive and memory T cell subsets. In its sample, this clonotype was seen a few times. Both TRBC1 and TRBC2 were covered by a beta constant-region primer of two equimolar oligonucleotides. Four rounds of PCR amplified the ligated cDNA using nested alpha and beta constant-region primers plus SP2. The cDNA 3' end received a ligated single-stranded oligonucleotide carrying the SP2 primer and a 12-nucleotide UMI. TCRdb ran MiXCR on the UMI-ligation and nested PCR reads and lists one entry per CDR3 protein. The sample has 20,000 to 25,000 distinct CDR3 sequences, roughly 9.6% seen once; the top ten hold about a fifth. The CDR3 extends over 16 amino acids. Germline loops: CDR1 MRHNA, CDR2 SNTAGT. The V end lost 0 bases, the J end lost 0 bases, and 6 bases lay between the germline ends.

Sequences were obtained from central memory CD8+ T cells from blood. V gene TRBV6-4 combines with J gene TRBJ2-6; no reliable D call. The source is a human donor in good health. CDR3: CASSDSLDSGANVLTF. The CDR3, as DNA: TGTGCCAGCAGTGACTCGCTCGACTCTGGGGCCAACGTCCTGACTTTC.